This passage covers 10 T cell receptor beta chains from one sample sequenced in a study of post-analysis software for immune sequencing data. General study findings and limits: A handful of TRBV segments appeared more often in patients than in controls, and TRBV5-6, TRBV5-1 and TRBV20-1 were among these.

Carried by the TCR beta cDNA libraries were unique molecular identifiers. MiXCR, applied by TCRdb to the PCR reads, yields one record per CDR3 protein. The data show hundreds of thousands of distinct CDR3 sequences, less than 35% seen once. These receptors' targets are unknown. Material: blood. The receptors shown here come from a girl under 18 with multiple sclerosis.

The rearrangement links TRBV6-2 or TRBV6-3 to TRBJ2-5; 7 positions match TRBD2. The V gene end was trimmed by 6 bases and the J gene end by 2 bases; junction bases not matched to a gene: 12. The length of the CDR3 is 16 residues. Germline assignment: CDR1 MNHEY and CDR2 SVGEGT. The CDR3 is CASRKTGTIPQETQYF. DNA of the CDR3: TGTGCCAGCAGGAAGACCGGGACTATCCCGCAAGAGACCCAGTACTTC.

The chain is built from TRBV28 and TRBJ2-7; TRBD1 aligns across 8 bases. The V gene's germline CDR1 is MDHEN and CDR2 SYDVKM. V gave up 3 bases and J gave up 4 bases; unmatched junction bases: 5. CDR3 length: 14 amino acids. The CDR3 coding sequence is TGTGCCAGCAGTTTCCCAGGGGGCTTATACGAGCAGTACTTC. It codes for CASSFPGGLYEQYF.

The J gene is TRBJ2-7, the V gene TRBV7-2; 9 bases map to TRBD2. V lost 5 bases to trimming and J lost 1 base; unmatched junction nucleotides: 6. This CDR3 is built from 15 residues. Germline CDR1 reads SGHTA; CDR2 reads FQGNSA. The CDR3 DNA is TGTGCCAGCAGCCTTGTAGCGGGAGCTTCCTACGAGCAGTACTTC. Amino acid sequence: CASSLVAGASYEQYF.

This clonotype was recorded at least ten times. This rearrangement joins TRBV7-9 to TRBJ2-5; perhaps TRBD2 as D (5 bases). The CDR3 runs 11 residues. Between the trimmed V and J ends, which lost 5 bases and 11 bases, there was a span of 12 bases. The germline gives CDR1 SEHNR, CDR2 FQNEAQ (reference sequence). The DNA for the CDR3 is TGTGCCAGCAGCCACGACGGGGAGCAGTACTTC. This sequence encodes CASSHDGEQYF. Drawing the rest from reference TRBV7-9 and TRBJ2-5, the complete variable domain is DTGVSQNPRHKITKRGQNVTFRCDPISEHNRLYWYRQTLGQGPEFLTYFQNEAQLEKSRLLSDRFSAERPKGSFSTLEIQRTEQGDSAMYLCASSHDGEQYFGPGTRLLVL.

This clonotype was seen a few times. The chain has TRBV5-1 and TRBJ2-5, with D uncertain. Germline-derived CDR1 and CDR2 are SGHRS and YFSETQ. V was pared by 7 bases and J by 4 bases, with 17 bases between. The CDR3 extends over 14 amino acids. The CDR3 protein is CASQRAGGPETQYF. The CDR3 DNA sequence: TGCGCCAGCCAGCGCGCAGGCGGCCCAGAGACCCAGTACTTC. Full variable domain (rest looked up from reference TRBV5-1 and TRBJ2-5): KAGVTQTPRYLIKTRGQQVTLSCSPISGHRSVSWYQQTPGQGLQFLFEYFSETQRNKGNFPGRFSGRQFSNSRSEMNVSTLELGDSALYLCASQRAGGPETQYFGPGTRLLVL.

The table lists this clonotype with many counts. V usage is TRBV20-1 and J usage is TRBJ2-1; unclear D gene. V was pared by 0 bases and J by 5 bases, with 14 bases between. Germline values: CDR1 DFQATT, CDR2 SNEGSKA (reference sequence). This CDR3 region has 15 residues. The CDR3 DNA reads TGCAGTGCTAGAGACCTCATCTGGAGAAACAATGAGCAGTTCTTC. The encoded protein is CSARDLIWRNNEQFF.

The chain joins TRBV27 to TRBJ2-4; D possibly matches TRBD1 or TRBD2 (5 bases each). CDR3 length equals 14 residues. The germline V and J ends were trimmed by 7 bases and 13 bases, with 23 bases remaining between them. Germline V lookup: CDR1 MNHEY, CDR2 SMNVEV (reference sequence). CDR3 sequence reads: CASKQTAGTFKQYF. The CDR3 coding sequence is TGTGCCAGCAAACAGACAGCCGGGACGTTCAAGCAGTACTTC.

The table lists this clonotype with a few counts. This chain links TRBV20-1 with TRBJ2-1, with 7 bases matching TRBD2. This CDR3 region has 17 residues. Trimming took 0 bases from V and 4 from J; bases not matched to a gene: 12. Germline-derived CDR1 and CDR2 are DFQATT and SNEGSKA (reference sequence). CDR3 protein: CSARDERVAGMYNEQFF. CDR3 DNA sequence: TGCAGTGCTAGAGATGAGAGGGTAGCGGGCATGTACAATGAGCAGTTCTTC.

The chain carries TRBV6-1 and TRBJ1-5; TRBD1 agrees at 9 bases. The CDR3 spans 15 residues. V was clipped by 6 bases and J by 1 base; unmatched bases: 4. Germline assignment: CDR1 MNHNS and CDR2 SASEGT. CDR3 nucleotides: TGTGCCAGCAGAGTAGACAGGGGGAGCAATCAGCCCCAGCATTTT. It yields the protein CASRVDRGSNQPQHF.

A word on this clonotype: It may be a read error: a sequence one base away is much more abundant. The CDR3 here is CASSGGGVKQFF. CDR3 in DNA: TGCGCCAGCAGTGGCGGGGGAGTTAAGCAGTTCTTC. The chain links TRBV10-1 to TRBJ2-1; 7 bases align to TRBD2. The V gene end was trimmed by 4 bases and the J gene end by 11 bases; junction bases not matched to a gene: 5. This CDR3 is 12 amino acids long. Looked up from germline, CDR1 is WNHNN and CDR2 is SYGVQD (reference sequence).